This TCR beta chain was sequenced during a study of CD8+ T cells in alopecia areata. Germline loops: CDR1 LNHNV, CDR2 YYDKDF (reference sequence). Trimming left V 0 bases short and J 11 bases short, with 16 bases between. The CDR3 length is 15 residues. The treatment was: oral pan-JAK inhibitor, 5-10 mg twice daily. Extraction of RNA preceded its reverse transcription into cDNA, which served as the sequencing template. Produced via immunoSEQ multiplex PCR; TCRdb's table is partial and in-frame only. Here the sample spans 150,000 to 200,000 clones, 58% being singletons. The sample consisted of CD4+ T cells sorted from blood, taken at approximately week 60, from a patient treated with tofacitinib. The sequence was obtained from a human donor with alopecia areata. This sequence joins TRBV15 and TRBJ1-4; maybe TRBD1 (6 bases). The CDR3 reads CATSRDHRVEGKLFF. CDR3 coding DNA: TGTGCCACCAGCAGAGATCACAGGGTGGAGGGGAAACTGTTTTTT.